This T cell receptor beta chain was profiled in a study of T cells after yellow fever vaccination. Findings and limits, study-wide: Only a minor proportion of clonotypes was detected across both CD4 and CD8 compartments.

5'RACE template switching generated TCR cDNA, adding a universal primer site and UMIs. TCRdb used MiXCR to reprocess the 5' RACE reads, holding one entry per CDR3 protein. The sample has some 200,000 distinct CDR3 sequences, 8% to 13% seen once. This CDR3 is built from 17 residues. J lost 8 bases, V lost 0 bases, and 12 bases had no gene match. Germline V CDR1 and CDR2: LGHNA, YSLEER. This clonotype was found a few times. Its antigen is unidentified. Material: CD8+ T cells sorted from PBMCs, obtained 15 days after the yellow fever booster vaccination. This clonotype was sampled from a man aged 18-30 years who received the YFV17D yellow fever vaccine. V is TRBV4-3 and J is TRBJ1-2; 10 nucleotides line up with TRBD1. CDR3 amino acids: CASSQDRGTGVRIGYTF. CDR3 sequence (DNA): TGCGCCAGCAGCCAAGACAGGGGGACAGGGGTAAGGATCGGCTACACCTTC.